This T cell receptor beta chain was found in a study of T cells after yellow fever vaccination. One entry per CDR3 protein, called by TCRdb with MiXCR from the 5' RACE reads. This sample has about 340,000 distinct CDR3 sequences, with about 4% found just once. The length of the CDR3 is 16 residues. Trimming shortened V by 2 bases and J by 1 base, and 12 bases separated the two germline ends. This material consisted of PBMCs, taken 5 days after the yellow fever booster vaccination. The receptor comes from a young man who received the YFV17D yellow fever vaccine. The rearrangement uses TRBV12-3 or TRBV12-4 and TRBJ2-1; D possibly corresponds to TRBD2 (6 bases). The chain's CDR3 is CASSLRGGVSYNEQFF. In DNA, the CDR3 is TGTGCCAGCAGTTTAAGGGGCGGGGTATCCTACAATGAGCAGTTCTTC.